Listed here are 5 T cell receptor beta chains from one sample, sequenced in a study of naive and memory T cell subsets. Whole-study results and caveats: A few larger clonotypes appeared in naive repertoires, especially CD8, possibly memory cells re-expressing CD45RA.

The beta constant-region primer was an equimolar mix of two oligonucleotides covering TRBC1 and TRBC2. Four rounds of PCR amplified the ligated cDNA using nested alpha and beta constant-region primers plus SP2. TCRdb re-derived calls from the UMI-ligation and nested PCR reads in MiXCR, one entry per CDR3 protein. The data hold tens of thousands of distinct CDR3 sequences, with about 10% observed a single time. Antigens for these TCRs are unknown. The sequencing input was naive CD4+ T cells from blood. The receptors were gathered from a human donor in good health.

This clonotype was seen a handful of times. The chain recombines TRBV7-9 with TRBJ2-5; D is unclear. Trimming pared 3 bases from V and 0 bases from J, leaving 11 bases between. CDR3 length: 15 residues. Germline V gene lookup returns CDR1 SEHNR and CDR2 FQNEAQ (reference sequence). In nucleotides, the CDR3 is TGTGCCAGCAGCTTTAGCCGGGCCTACCAAGAGACCCAGTACTTC. This encodes CASSFSRAYQETQYF.

This sequence joins TRBV5-5 and TRBJ2-1; possible D gene TRBD2, 5 bases. The CDR3 has 14 amino acids. V dropped 6 bases and J dropped 8 bases, with 18 bases sitting between them. The V gene's germline CDR1 is SGHKS and CDR2 YYEKEE (reference sequence). DNA for the CDR3: TGTGCCAGCATGAAAGGACTGGTCGAGGATGAGCAGTTCTTC. Translated, it gives CASMKGLVEDEQFF.

The chain joins TRBV12-3 or TRBV12-4 to TRBJ1-6; D remains ambiguous. This CDR3 has 14 amino acids. V lost 7 bases and J lost 7, with 14 bases in between. CDR3 nucleotides: TGTGCCAGCACCTCGGTAGTGGAAAATTCACCCCTCCACTTT. This gives the protein CASTSVVENSPLHF.

This clonotype showed up many times. The gene calls are TRBV29-1 and TRBJ2-1; 12 bases align to TRBD2. The CDR3 runs 17 residues. V shed 1 base, J shed 2 bases, and the junction held 6 bases outside the gene matches. In germline, CDR1 is SQVTM, CDR2 ANQGSEA. In DNA form, the CDR3 reads TGCAGCGTTGAAGGCCCTTCTAGCGGGAGGGCCTACAATGAGCAGTTCTTC. It specifies CSVEGPSSGRAYNEQFF.

There are a few counts of this clonotype. The chain uses TRBV6-1 and TRBJ1-5, with D possibly being TRBD1 (6 bases). Trimming removed 6 bases from V and 1 base from J, with 10 bases in between. Germline assignment: CDR1 MNHNS and CDR2 SASEGT. The CDR3 sequence is 14 residues long. In nucleotides, the CDR3 is TGTGCCAGCAGATTACAGGGAAGCAATCAGCCCCAGCATTTT. Protein sequence: CASRLQGSNQPQHF.